This TCR beta chain is from a study of a mutant IDH1 vaccine in newly diagnosed glioma. Across the study: Across weeks 1, 3, 5, 7, 11, 15, 19 and 23, patients received a vaccination each time, eight in all. Therapy received beforehand was radiotherapy, temozolomide, or both, with most patients given both. Whole-study results and caveats: No link was apparently found between pseudoprogression and changes in top peripheral T cell clonotypes.

The V gene's germline CDR1 is SQVTM and CDR2 ANQGSEA. The CDR3 extends over 13 amino acids. Trimming took 7 bases from V and 6 from J, leaving 19 bases between them. The table lists this clone with a count of one. Its antigen is unidentified. The table came from immunoSEQ multiplex PCR; TCRdb's copy has only in-frame clones and leaves some out. This table holds 50,000 or so clones, roughly 90% found once. Time point denoted: week 11, during vaccination. What each vaccine dose contained was 300 ug of mutant IDH1 20-mer peptide, accompanied by topical imiquimod. The sequence derives from a man aged 50-60 years with glioma. Sequences were derived from PBMCs, sampled from a glioma patient whose treatment included an IDH1 peptide vaccine. J is TRBJ2-7 and V is TRBV29-1; D may be TRBD1 (6 bases). CDR3 sequence reads: CSACDRPLSEQYF. Written as DNA, the CDR3 is TGCAGCGCATGCGACAGGCCTCTTAGCGAGCAGTACTTC.